This T cell receptor (beta chain) was obtained from a study of blood T cell repertoires in COVID-19. Whole-study context: The United States, Italy and Spain supplied acute and convalescent COVID-19 samples.

Germline lookup yields CDR1 SNHLY and CDR2 FYNNEI. This CDR3 comprises 14 residues. Trimming left V 7 bases short and J 0 bases short, with 12 bases between. Profiling relied on immunoSEQ multiplex PCR, and the TCRdb table lists in-frame clones only, not all of them. This table has 220,000 or so clones, about nine tenths appearing once. Cohorts were determined from participant-reported clinical history. Only one count was recorded for this clone. The chain is built from TRBV2 and TRBJ1-2; D is perhaps TRBD1 (5 bases). The sequence derives from a man aged 50 to 59 who had been exposed to COVID-19. Sequenced sample: PBMCs or T cells enriched from blood (not recorded which). Here the CDR3 reads CASIRTPPNYGYTF. The CDR3 DNA reads as TGTGCCAGCATAAGGACACCTCCTAACTATGGCTACACCTTC.